This TCR beta chain appears in the sequencing data of a study of cytomegalovirus exposure and HLA in healthy donors. Points from the study as a whole: TCR beta chains associated with HLA were, in a later analysis, more clonally expanded than equally common others. The classifier was said to identify cytomegalovirus status with high specificity and sensitivity. Generally TCR sequences proved uncommon, though certain public TCRs appeared in numerous donors.

The length of the CDR3 is 14 residues. J gave up 5 bases and V 5 bases, and 6 bases lay outside the gene matches. Germline V lookup: CDR1 MNHEY, CDR2 SVGAGI. There are a few counts of this clone. As yet, its antigen is unknown. 60 Vbeta and 13 Jbeta primers were used in PCR. The data were produced by immunoSEQ multiplex PCR, yet TCRdb's version contains in-frame clones alone and is incomplete. The profile shows under 200,000 clones, approximately 72% of them singletons. The specimen sequenced was PBMCs. The clonotype originates from a man between 18 and 35 years old in good health and CMV-seronegative. The chain employs TRBV6-5 and TRBJ2-7; 10 positions match TRBD2. CDR3 region: CASSPPGTSDEQYF. DNA for the CDR3: TGTGCCAGCAGTCCTCCCGGGACTAGCGACGAGCAGTACTTC.